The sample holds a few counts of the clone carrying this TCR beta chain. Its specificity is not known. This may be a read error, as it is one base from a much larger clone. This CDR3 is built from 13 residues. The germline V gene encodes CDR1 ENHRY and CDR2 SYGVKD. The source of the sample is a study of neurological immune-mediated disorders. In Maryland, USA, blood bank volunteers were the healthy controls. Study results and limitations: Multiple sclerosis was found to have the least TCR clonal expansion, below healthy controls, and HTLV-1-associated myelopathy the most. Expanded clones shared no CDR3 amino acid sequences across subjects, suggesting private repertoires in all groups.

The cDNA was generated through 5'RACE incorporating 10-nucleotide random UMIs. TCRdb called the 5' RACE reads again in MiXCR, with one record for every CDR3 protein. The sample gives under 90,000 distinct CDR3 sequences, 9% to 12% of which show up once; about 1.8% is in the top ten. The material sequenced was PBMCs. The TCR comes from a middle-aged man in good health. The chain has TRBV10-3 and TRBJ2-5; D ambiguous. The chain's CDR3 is CAIGESAGETQYF. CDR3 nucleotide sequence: TGTGCCATCGGTGAGTCAGCCGGCGAGACCCAGTACTTC.